Listed below are T cell receptor beta chains from one sample, sequenced in a study of control samples from healthy donors and cancer patients. TCRdb keeps only in-frame clones here, not all; method: immunoSEQ multiplex PCR. The sample shows approximately 120,000 clones, 90% of them seen only once. Sequenced: blood. All receptors come from a human donor in good health. The donor label of this sample is uncertain. CDR3s include the opening cysteine and the closing phenylalanine or tryptophan. D genes are given only for firm matches. Clone size is given for some rows only: seen once, a few or many times, or a class if the clone is expanded.

J: TRBJ2-3; D: .; size: once; V: TRBV14; DNA: TGTGCCAGCAGCCAAAATTCCGCAGATACGCAGTATTTT; CDR3: CASSQNSADTQYF
J: TRBJ2-1; D: TRBD1; size: .; V: TRBV6-1; DNA: TGTGCCAGCAGTGAAAGGGACAGAAATGAGCAGTTCTTC; CDR3: CASSERDRNEQFF
J: TRBJ2-1; D: .; size: .; V: TRBV9; DNA: TGTGCCAGCAGCGTAGGGACATTATCTAATGGGGATGAGCAGTTCTTC; CDR3: CASSVGTLSNGDEQFF
J: TRBJ1-3; D: .; size: .; V: TRBV2; DNA: TGTGCCAGCAGTAACATAGAAGCTGGAAACACCATATATTTT; CDR3: CASSNIEAGNTIYF
J: TRBJ1-5; D: TRBD1; size: once; V: TRBV19; DNA: TGTGCCAGTAGTATGTCTGGCACAGGGGCGGATCAGCCCCAGCATTTT; CDR3: CASSMSGTGADQPQHF
J: TRBJ1-2; D: .; size: .; V: TRBV2; DNA: TGTGCCAGCAGGGCACAGGTTAACTATGGCTACACCTTC; CDR3: CASRAQVNYGYTF
J: TRBJ1-2; D: .; size: .; V: TRBV2; DNA: TGTGCCAGCAGTGAAGTGGCGGGCGGGGGGCAAAGGGGCTATGGCTACACCTTC; CDR3: CASSEVAGGGQRGYGYTF
J: TRBJ2-3; D: TRBD2; size: .; V: TRBV6-2/TRBV6-3; DNA: TGTGCCAGCAGCGAAGCGGGGGGGCTTCGGCCAGATACGCAGTATTTT; CDR3: CASSEAGGLRPDTQYF
J: TRBJ2-5; D: TRBD2; size: .; V: TRBV9; DNA: TGTGCCAGCAGCCCCTTGTCCTCTAGCGGGGGGGGTCAAGAGACCCAGTACTTC; CDR3: CASSPLSSSGGGQETQYF
J: TRBJ1-2; D: TRBD1; size: .; V: TRBV5-1; DNA: TGCGCCAGCAGCTTGGGGGGACAGGGACGATATGGCTACACCTTC; CDR3: CASSLGGQGRYGYTF
J: TRBJ2-7; D: .; size: .; V: TRBV5-1; DNA: TGCGCCAGCAGCCCATTGACAGGAAACGAGCAGTACTTC; CDR3: CASSPLTGNEQYF
J: TRBJ1-5; D: .; size: .; V: TRBV27; DNA: TGTGCCAGCAGCGGGACATGGTATCAGCCCCAGCATTTT; CDR3: CASSGTWYQPQHF
J: TRBJ1-4; D: TRBD1; size: .; V: TRBV5-1; DNA: TGCGCCAGCAGGACTCAGCCCACAGGGGTCAATGAAAAACTGTTTTTT; CDR3: CASRTQPTGVNEKLFF
J: TRBJ2-7; D: .; size: once; V: TRBV7-2; DNA: TGTGCCAGCAGCTTAGCCGGGAAGCCCTACGAGCAGTACTTC; CDR3: CASSLAGKPYEQYF
J: TRBJ1-2; D: .; size: .; V: TRBV27; DNA: TGTGCCAGCAGTCCCCATACAGGGAATGGCTACACCTTC; CDR3: CASSPHTGNGYTF
J: TRBJ1-5; D: .; size: .; V: TRBV19; DNA: TGTGCCAGTAGTACTGAGGGGAGGAGCAATCAGCCCCAGCATTTT; CDR3: CASSTEGRSNQPQHF
J: TRBJ1-1; D: .; size: .; V: TRBV29-1; DNA: TGCAGCGTTGAATACGGGACTGAAGCTTTCTTT; CDR3: CSVEYGTEAFF
J: TRBJ2-7; D: .; size: once; V: TRBV3-1/TRBV3-2; DNA: TGTGCCAGCAGCCAAGACTCCGGGACCGAGTACTTC; CDR3: CASSQDSGTEYF
J: TRBJ2-1; D: TRBD1; size: .; V: TRBV6-4; DNA: TGTGCCAGCAGTGAGACAGGGGGCTGGGATGAGCAGTTCTTC; CDR3: CASSETGGWDEQFF
J: TRBJ2-7; D: .; size: .; V: TRBV28; DNA: TGTGCCAGCAGTCTGTGGAGCTCCTACGAGCAGTACTTC; CDR3: CASSLWSSYEQYF
J: TRBJ1-1; D: .; size: .; V: TRBV5-1; DNA: TGCGCCAGCAGCTTGAGACAGCCCACTGAAGCTTTCTTT; CDR3: CASSLRQPTEAFF
J: TRBJ1-1; D: .; size: .; V: TRBV6-5; DNA: TGTGCCAGCACCTATGGGTGGACTGAAGCTTTCTTT; CDR3: CASTYGWTEAFF
J: TRBJ2-2; D: .; size: .; V: TRBV29-1; DNA: TGCAGCGTTTCCCACGGGGACACCGGGGAGCTGTTTTTT; CDR3: CSVSHGDTGELFF
J: TRBJ2-2; D: .; size: .; V: TRBV18; DNA: TGTGCCAGCTCACCACCAGGGGATCATGGCACCGGGGAGCTGTTTTTT; CDR3: CASSPPGDHGTGELFF
J: TRBJ2-5; D: .; size: .; V: TRBV20-1; DNA: TGCAGTGCTAGAAAACAAGAGACCCAGTACTTC; CDR3: CSARKQETQYF
J: TRBJ1-2; D: TRBD1; size: .; V: TRBV24-1; DNA: TGTGCCACCAGTGATCCCGGGGACAGGGGGTCTGGCTACACCTTC; CDR3: CATSDPGDRGSGYTF
J: TRBJ1-6; D: .; size: .; V: TRBV12-5; DNA: TGTGCTAGTGGTCTACAAACAGGGCAACCCCTCCACTTT; CDR3: CASGLQTGQPLHF
J: TRBJ2-7; D: TRBD1; size: .; V: TRBV5-1; DNA: TGCGCCAGCAAGGGGGACAGCACCTACGAGCAGTACTTC; CDR3: CASKGDSTYEQYF
J: TRBJ1-2; D: .; size: .; V: TRBV15; DNA: TGTGCCACCAGCAGAGATCCGGGGGACTATGGCTACACCTTC; CDR3: CATSRDPGDYGYTF
J: TRBJ1-2; D: .; size: .; V: TRBV29-1; DNA: TGCAGCGTTGAATCGGGCAGCTCTTATGGCTACACCTTC; CDR3: CSVESGSSYGYTF
J: TRBJ2-7; D: .; size: .; V: TRBV6-6; DNA: TGTGCCAGCAGTCAACCGAGCTCCTACGAGCAGTACTTC; CDR3: CASSQPSSYEQYF
J: TRBJ2-2; D: TRBD1; size: .; V: TRBV10-3; DNA: TGTGCCATCCAGGGGGCAGGGAACGCCGGGGAGCTGTTTTTT; CDR3: CAIQGAGNAGELFF
J: TRBJ2-7; D: .; size: few; V: TRBV6-5; DNA: TGTGCCAGCGAGGACGGGGCCCCCTACGAGCAGTACTTC; CDR3: CASEDGAPYEQYF
J: TRBJ1-2; D: .; size: once; V: TRBV7-8; DNA: TGTGCCAGCAGCTTCCCCCCGCCTGGGAAATATGGCTACACCTTC; CDR3: CASSFPPPGKYGYTF
J: TRBJ2-1; D: TRBD2; size: .; V: TRBV3-1/TRBV3-2; DNA: TGTGCCAGCAGCCCACGACGGAGCGGGGGTTACAATGAGCAGTTCTTC; CDR3: CASSPRRSGGYNEQFF
J: TRBJ2-5; D: .; size: .; V: TRBV5-1; DNA: TGCGCCAGCCTCGGCGAGGGGGAGACCCAGTACTTC; CDR3: CASLGEGETQYF